A single sample gave rise to the 3 T cell receptor beta chains below, sequenced in a study of OX40 agonist ivuxolimab in advanced cancers. Measured with immunoSEQ multiplex PCR; TCRdb has only the in-frame clones, and not every one. The sample holds 89,000 or so clones, around 88% seen once. Sequences were derived from CD4+ or CD8+ T cells sorted from blood, sampled in a trial of the OX40 agonist ivuxolimab. The source is an adult with an advanced solid tumor such as melanoma, head and neck, liver or kidney cancer.

The V call is TRBV18, the J call TRBJ2-4; no definite D call. Trimming removed 3 bases at V and 4 bases at J, with 13 bases between. This CDR3 is built from 15 residues. The V gene's germline CDR1 is KGHSH and CDR2 LQKENI. CDR3 in amino acids: CASSPALVEKNIQYF. CDR3 bases: TGTGCCAGCTCACCCGCGTTAGTGGAGAAAAACATTCAGTACTTC.

The genes are TRBV7-3 and TRBJ2-5, with D possibly TRBD2 on 6 matching bases. The CDR3 has 13 amino acids. In germline, CDR1 is SGHTA, CDR2 FQGTGA. V lost 3 bases and J lost 5, with 10 bases in between. The CDR3 DNA reads TGTGCCAGCAGCTTGGGGGGAGTGGAGACCCAGTACTTC. Its protein product is CASSLGGVETQYF. The entire variable domain, with the rest obtained from reference TRBV7-3 and TRBJ2-5, is as follows: GAGVSQTPSNKVTEKGKYVELRCDPISGHTALYWYRQSLGQGPEFLIYFQGTGAADDSGLPNDRFFAVRPEGSVSTLKIQRTERGDSAVYLCASSLGGVETQYFGPGTRLLVL.

CDR3 nucleotide sequence: TGTGCCAGCAGCAGGGGTATTATTGATGGCTACACCTTC. It specifies CASSRGIIDGYTF. This chain connects TRBV6-1 to TRBJ1-2; maybe TRBD1 (6 bases). V was trimmed by 6 bases and J by 6 bases, leaving 14 bases between them. CDR1 is MNHNS, CDR2 SASEGT, per germline. The CDR3 is 13 amino acids.